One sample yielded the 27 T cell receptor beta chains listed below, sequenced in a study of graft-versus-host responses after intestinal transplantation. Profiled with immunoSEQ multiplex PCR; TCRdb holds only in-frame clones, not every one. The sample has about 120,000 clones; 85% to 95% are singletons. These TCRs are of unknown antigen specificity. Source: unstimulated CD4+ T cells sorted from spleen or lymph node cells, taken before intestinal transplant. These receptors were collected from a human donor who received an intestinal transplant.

CDR3 amino acids: CASSPQRGPYEQYF. The CDR3 DNA reads TGTGCCAGCAGTCCCCAGCGGGGACCCTACGAGCAGTACTTC. The chain joins TRBV6-5 to TRBJ2-7; TRBD2 matches 7 bases. The trim removed 5 bases at V and 2 bases at J, leaving 6 bases unmatched. The CDR3 totals 14 residues. Per germline, CDR1 MNHEY and CDR2 SVGAGI.

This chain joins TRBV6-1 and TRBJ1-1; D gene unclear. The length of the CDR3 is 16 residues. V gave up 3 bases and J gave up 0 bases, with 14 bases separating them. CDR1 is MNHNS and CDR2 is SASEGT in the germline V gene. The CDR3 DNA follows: TGTGCCAGCAGTGATATTAGCAGGTCCATGAACACTGAAGCTTTCTTT. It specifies CASSDISRSMNTEAFF.

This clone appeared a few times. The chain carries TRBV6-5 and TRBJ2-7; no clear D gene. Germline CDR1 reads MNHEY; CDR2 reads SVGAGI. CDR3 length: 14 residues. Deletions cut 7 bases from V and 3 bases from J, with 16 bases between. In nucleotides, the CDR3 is TGTGCCAGCAAGGGTGAATGGCGGAACTACGAGCAGTACTTC. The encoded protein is CASKGEWRNYEQYF.

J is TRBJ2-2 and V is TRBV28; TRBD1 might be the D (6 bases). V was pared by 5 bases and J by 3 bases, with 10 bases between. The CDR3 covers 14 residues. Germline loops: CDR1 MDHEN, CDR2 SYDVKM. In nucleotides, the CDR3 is TGTGCCAGCAGTCTGGGACACTACACCGGGGAGCTGTTTTTT. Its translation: CASSLGHYTGELFF.

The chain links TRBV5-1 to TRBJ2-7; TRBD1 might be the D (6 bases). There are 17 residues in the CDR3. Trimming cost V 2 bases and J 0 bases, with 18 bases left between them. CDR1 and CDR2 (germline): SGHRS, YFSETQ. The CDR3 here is CASSLTPVTGSSYEQYF. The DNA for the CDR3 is TGCGCCAGCAGCTTAACACCAGTGACAGGCTCCTCCTACGAGCAGTACTTC.

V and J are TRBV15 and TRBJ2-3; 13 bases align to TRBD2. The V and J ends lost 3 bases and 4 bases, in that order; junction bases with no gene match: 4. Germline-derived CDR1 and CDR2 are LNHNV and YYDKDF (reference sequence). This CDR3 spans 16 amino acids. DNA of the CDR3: TGTGCCACCAGCAGCCGGACTAGCGGGAGATCAGATACGCAGTATTTT. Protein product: CATSSRTSGRSDTQYF.

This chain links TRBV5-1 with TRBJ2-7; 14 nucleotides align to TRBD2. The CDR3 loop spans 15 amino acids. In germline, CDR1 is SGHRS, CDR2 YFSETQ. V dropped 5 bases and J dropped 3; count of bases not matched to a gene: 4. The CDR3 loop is CASSSGLAGGYEQYF. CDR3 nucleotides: TGCGCCAGCAGTTCAGGACTAGCGGGAGGCTACGAGCAGTACTTC.

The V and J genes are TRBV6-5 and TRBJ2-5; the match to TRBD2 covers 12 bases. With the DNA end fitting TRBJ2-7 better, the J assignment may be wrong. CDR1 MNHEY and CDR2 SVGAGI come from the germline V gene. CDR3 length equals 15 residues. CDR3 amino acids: CASSSLAGGPNEQYF. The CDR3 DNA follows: TGTGCCAGCAGTTCCCTAGCGGGAGGGCCCAACGAGCAGTACTTC.

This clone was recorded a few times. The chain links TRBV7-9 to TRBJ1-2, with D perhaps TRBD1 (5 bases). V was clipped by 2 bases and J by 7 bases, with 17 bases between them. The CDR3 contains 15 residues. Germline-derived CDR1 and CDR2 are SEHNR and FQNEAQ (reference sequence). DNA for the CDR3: TGTGCCAGCAGCTTAAACCCCGGGACCCAAGTTGGCTACACCTTC. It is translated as CASSLNPGTQVGYTF.

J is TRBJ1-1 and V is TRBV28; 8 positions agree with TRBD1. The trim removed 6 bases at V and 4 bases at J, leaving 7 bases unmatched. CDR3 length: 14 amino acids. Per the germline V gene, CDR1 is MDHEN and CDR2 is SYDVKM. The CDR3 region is CASRLSTGGTEAFF. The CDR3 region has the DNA TGTGCCAGCAGGTTGTCAACAGGGGGCACTGAAGCTTTCTTT.

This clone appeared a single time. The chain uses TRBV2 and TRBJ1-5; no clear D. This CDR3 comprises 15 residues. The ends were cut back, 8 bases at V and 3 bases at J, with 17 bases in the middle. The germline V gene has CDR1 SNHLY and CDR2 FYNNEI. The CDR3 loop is CASQKERAANQPQHF. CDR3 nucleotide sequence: TGTGCCAGCCAAAAGGAGAGGGCAGCCAATCAGCCCCAGCATTTT.

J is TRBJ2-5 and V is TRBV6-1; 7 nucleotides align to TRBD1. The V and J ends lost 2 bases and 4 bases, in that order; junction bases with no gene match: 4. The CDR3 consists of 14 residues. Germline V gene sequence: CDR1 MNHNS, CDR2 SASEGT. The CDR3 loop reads CASSEQAGGETQYF. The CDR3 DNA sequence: TGTGCCAGCAGTGAACAGGCAGGGGGAGAGACCCAGTACTTC.

As DNA, the CDR3 is TGTGCCAGCTCGGCTCAGGCAAACACTGAAGCTTTCTTT. It is translated as CASSAQANTEAFF. The V gene is TRBV18, the J gene TRBJ1-1; the D is unclear. V lost 6 bases and J lost 2, with 10 bases in between. Germline CDR1 KGHSH, CDR2 LQKENI. The CDR3 totals 13 residues.

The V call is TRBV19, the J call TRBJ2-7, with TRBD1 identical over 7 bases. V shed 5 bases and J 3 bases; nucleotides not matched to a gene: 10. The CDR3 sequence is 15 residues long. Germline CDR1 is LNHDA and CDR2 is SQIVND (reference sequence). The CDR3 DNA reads TGTGCCAGTAGTTCTCCCGGGACAGCCTTCTACGAGCAGTACTTC. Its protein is CASSSPGTAFYEQYF.

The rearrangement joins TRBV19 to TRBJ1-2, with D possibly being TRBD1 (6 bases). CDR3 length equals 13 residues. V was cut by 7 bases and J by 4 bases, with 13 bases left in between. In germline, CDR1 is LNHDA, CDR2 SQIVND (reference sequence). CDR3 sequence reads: CASTPGHRYGYTF. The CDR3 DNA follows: TGTGCCAGTACCCCGGGACATCGCTATGGCTACACCTTC.

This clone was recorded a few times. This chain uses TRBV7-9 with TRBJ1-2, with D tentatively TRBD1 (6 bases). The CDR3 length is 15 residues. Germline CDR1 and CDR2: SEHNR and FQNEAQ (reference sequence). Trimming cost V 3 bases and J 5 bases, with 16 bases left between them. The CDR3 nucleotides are TGTGCCAGCAGCTTCTTGGGGGCGCCTCTTTATGGCTACACCTTC. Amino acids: CASSFLGAPLYGYTF.

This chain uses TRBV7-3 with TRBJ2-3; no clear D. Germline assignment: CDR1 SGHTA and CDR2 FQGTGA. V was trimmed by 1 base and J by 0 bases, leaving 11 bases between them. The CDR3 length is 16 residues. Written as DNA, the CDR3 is TGTGCCAGCAGCTTAATCCCGCGGCCTAGCACAGATACGCAGTATTTT. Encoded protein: CASSLIPRPSTDTQYF.

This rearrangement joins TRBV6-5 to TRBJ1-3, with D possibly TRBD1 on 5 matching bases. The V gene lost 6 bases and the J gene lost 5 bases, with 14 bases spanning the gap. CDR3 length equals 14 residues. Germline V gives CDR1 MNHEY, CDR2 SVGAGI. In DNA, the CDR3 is TGTGCCAGCAGACCGGGGGACTTCCGAAACACCATATATTTT. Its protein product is CASRPGDFRNTIYF.

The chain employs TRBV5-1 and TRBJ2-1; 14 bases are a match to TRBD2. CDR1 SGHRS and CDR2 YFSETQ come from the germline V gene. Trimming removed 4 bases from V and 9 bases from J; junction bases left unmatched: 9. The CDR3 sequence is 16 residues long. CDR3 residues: CASSPRLAGGPGEQFF. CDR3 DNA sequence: TGCGCCAGCAGCCCGAGACTAGCGGGAGGGCCGGGTGAGCAGTTCTTC.

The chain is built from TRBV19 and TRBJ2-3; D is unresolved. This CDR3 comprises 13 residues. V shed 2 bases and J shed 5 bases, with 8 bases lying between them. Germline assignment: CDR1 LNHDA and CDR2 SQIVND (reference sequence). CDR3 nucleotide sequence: TGTGCCAGTAGTATAACCGAGCTAGATACGCAGTATTTT. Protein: CASSITELDTQYF.

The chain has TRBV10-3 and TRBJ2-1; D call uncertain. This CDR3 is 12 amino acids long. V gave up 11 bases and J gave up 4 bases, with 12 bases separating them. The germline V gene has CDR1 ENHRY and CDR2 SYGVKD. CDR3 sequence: CASGPQYNEQFF. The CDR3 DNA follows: TGTGCCTCCGGCCCTCAATACAATGAGCAGTTCTTC.

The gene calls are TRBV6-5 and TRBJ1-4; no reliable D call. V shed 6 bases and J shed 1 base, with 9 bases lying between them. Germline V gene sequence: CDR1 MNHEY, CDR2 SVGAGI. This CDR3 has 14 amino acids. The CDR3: CASRPTLTNEKLFF. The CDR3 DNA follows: TGTGCCAGCAGGCCGACTCTAACTAATGAAAAACTGTTTTTT.

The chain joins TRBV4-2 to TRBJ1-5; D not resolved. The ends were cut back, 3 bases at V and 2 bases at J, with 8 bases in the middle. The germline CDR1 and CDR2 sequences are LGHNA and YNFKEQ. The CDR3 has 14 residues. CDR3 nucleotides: TGTGCCAGCAGCCAGGGGATCGGCAATCAGCCCCAGCATTTT. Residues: CASSQGIGNQPQHF.

CDR3 sequence reads: CASSISSSGPYEQYF. Written as DNA, the CDR3 is TGTGCCAGCAGTATCTCATCTAGCGGACCATACGAGCAGTACTTC. This chain connects TRBV28 to TRBJ2-7, with 7 bases lining up with TRBD2. CDR3 length equals 15 residues. Germline CDR1 reads MDHEN; CDR2 reads SYDVKM. With V trimmed by 5 bases and J by 4 bases, 11 bases remained unmatched.

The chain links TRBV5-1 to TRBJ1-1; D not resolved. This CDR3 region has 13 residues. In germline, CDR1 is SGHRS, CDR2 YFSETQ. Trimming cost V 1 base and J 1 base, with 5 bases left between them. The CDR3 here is CASSLQANTEAFF. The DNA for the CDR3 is TGCGCCAGCAGCTTGCAGGCGAACACTGAAGCTTTCTTT.

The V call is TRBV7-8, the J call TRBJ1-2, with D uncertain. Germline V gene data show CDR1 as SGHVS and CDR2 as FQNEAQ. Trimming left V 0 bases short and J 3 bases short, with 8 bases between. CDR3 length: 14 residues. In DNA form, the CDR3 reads TGTGCCAGCAGCTTAGCCAGATCCCACTATGGCTACACCTTC. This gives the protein CASSLARSHYGYTF.

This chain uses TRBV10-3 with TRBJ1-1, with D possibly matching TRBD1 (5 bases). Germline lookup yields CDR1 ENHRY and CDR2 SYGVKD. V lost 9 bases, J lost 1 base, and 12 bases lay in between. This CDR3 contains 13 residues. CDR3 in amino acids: CAIRGNTNTEAFF. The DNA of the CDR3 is TGTGCCATACGGGGGAACACGAACACTGAAGCTTTCTTT.